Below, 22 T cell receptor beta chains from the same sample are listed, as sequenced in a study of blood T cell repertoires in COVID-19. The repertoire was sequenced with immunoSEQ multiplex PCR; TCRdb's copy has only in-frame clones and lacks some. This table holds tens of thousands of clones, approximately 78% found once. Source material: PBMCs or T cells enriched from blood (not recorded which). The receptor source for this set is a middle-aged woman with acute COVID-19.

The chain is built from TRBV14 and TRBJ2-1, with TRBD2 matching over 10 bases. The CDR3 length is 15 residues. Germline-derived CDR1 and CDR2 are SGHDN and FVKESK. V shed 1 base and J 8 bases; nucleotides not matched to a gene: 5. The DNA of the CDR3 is TGTGCCAGCAGCCAAGCAGCGGGAGGGGGCCATGAGCAGTTCTTC. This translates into CASSQAAGGGHEQFF.

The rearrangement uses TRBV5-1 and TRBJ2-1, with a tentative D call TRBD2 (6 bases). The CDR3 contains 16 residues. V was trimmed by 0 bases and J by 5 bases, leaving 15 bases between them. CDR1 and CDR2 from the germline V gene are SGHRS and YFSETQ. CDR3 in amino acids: CASSLDERAGDNEQFF. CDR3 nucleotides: TGCGCCAGCAGCTTGGACGAGCGGGCTGGGGACAATGAGCAGTTCTTC. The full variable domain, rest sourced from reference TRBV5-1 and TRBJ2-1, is KAGVTQTPRYLIKTRGQQVTLSCSPISGHRSVSWYQQTPGQGLQFLFEYFSETQRNKGNFPGRFSGRQFSNSRSEMNVSTLELGDSALYLCASSLDERAGDNEQFFGPGTRLTVL.

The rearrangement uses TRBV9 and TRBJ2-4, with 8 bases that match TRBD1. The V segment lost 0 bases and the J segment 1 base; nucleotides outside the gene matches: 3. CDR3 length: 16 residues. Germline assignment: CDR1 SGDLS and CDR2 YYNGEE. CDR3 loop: CASSVGQGAAKNIQYF. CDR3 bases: TGTGCCAGCAGCGTAGGGCAGGGGGCGGCCAAAAACATTCAGTACTTC.

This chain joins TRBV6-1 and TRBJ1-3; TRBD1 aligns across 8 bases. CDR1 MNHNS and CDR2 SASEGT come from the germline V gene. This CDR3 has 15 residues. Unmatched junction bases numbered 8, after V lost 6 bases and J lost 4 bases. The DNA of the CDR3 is TGTGCCAGCAGCGAGACAGGGGCGGGGGGAAACACCATATATTTT. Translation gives CASSETGAGGNTIYF.

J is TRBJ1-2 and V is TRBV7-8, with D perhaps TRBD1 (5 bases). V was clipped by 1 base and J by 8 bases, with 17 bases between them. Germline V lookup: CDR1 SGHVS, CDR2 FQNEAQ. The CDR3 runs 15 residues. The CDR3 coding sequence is TGTGCCAGCAGCTTAGTTGAGGCAGGGAGGTCCGGCTACACCTTC. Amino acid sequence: CASSLVEAGRSGYTF.

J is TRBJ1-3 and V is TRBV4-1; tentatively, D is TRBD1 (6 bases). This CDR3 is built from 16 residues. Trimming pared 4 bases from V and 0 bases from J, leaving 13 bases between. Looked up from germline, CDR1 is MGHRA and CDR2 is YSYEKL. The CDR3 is CASSRIQGNSGNTIYF. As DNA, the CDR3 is TGCGCCAGCAGCCGGATACAGGGTAACTCTGGAAACACCATATATTTT.

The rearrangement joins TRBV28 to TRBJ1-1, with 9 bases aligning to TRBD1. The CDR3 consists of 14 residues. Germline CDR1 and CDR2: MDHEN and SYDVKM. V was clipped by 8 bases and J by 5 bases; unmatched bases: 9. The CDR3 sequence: CASRPTGGFTEAFF. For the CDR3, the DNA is TGTGCCAGCCGACCGACAGGGGGATTTACTGAAGCTTTCTTT.

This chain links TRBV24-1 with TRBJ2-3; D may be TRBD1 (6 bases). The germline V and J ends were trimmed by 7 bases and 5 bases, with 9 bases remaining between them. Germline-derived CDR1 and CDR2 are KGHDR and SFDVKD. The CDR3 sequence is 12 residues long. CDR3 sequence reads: CATSRGIDTQYF. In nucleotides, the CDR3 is TGTGCCACCAGCAGGGGAATAGATACGCAGTATTTT.

This chain's CDR3 is CASSLQGANQETQYF. Here the CDR3 DNA reads TGTGCCAGCAGCTTACAGGGGGCCAACCAAGAGACCCAGTACTTC. J is TRBJ2-5 and V is TRBV7-3, with 8 bases identical to TRBD1. CDR1 is SGHTA, CDR2 FQGTGA, per germline. The CDR3 totals 15 residues. J was trimmed by 0 bases and V by 2 bases; bases with no gene match: 2.

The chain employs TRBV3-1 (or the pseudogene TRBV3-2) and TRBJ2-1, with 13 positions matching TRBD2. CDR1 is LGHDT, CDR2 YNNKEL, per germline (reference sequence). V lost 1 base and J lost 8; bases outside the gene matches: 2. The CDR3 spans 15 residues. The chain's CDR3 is CASSQGLAGGDEQFF. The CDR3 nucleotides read TGTGCCAGCAGCCAAGGACTAGCGGGAGGCGATGAGCAGTTCTTC.

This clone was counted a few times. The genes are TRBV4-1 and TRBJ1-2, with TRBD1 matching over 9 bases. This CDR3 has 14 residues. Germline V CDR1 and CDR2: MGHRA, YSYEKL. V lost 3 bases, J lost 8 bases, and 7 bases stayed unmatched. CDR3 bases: TGCGCCAGCAGCCATGAGGACAGGGGAAAGGGCTACACCTTC. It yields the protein CASSHEDRGKGYTF.

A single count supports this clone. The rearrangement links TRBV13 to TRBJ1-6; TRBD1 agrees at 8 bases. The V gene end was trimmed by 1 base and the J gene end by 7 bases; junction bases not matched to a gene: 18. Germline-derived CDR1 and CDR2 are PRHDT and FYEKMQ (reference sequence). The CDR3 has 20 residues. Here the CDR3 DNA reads TGTGCCAGCAGCTTAGTTAGAGGACAGGGTCCCTCTTTCGGGAATTCACCCCTCCACTTT. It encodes CASSLVRGQGPSFGNSPLHF.

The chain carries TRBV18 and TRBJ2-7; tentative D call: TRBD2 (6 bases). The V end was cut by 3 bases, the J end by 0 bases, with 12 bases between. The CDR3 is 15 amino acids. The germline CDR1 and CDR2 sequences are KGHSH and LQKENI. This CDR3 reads CASSPGGFSSYEQYF. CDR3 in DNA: TGTGCCAGCTCACCGGGGGGATTCAGCTCCTACGAGCAGTACTTC.

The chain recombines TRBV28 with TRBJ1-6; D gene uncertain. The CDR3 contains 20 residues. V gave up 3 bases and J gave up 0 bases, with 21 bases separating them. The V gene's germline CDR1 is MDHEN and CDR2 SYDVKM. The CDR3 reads CASSFAAFETMSSYNSPLHF. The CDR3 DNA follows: TGTGCCAGCAGTTTTGCAGCGTTTGAAACCATGAGCTCCTATAATTCACCCCTCCACTTT.

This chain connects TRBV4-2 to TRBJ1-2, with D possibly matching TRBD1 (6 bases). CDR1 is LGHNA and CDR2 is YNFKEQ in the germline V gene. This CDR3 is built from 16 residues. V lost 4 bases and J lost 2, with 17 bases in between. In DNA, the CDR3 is TGTGCCAGCAGCCGACCATCGGGACAACCGAACTATGGCTACACCTTC. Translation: CASSRPSGQPNYGYTF.

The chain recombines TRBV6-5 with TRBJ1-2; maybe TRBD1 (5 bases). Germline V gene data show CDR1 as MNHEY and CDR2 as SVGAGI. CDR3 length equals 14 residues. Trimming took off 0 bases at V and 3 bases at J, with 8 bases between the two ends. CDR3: CASSYSFRDYGYTF. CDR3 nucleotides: TGTGCCAGCAGTTACTCGTTCAGGGACTATGGCTACACCTTC.

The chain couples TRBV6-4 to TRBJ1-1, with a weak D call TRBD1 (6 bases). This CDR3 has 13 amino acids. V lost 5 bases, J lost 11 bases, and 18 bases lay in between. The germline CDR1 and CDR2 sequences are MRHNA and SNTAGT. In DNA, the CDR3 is TGTGCCAGCAGTCCTTCATTACAGGGTACGGCTTTCTTT. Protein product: CASSPSLQGTAFF.

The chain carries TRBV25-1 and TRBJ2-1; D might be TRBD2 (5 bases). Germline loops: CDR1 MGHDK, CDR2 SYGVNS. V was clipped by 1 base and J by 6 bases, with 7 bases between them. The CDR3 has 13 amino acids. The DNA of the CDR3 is TGTGCCAGCAGTGAATGGGAGTCCAATGAGCAGTTCTTC. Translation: CASSEWESNEQFF.

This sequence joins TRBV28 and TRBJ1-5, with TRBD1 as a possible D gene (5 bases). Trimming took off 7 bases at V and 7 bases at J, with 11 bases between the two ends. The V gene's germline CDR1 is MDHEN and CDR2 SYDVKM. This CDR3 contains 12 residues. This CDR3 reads CASTQGGQPQHF. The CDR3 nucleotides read TGTGCCAGCACGCAGGGTGGACAGCCCCAGCATTTT.

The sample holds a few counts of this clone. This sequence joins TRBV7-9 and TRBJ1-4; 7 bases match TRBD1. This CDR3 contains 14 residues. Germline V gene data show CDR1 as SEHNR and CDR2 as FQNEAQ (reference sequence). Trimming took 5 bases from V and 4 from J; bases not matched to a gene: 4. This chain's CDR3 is CASSRGQDNEKLFF. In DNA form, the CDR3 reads TGTGCCAGCAGCCGTGGACAGGATAATGAAAAACTGTTTTTT. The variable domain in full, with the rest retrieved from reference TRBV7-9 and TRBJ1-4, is DTGVSQNPRHKITKRGQNVTFRCDPISEHNRLYWYRQTLGQGPEFLTYFQNEAQLEKSRLLSDRFSAERPKGSFSTLEIQRTEQGDSAMYLCASSRGQDNEKLFFGSGTQLSVL.

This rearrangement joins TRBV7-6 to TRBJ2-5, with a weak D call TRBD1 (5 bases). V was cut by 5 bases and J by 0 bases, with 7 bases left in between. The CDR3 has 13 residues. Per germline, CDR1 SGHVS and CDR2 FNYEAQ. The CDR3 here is CASSADNQETQYF. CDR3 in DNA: TGTGCCAGCAGCGCGGACAACCAAGAGACCCAGTACTTC.

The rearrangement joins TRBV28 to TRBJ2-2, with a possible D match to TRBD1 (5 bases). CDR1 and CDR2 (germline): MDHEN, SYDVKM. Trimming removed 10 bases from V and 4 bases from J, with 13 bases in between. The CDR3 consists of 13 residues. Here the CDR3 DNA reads TGTGCCACCCAGACAGCCTTCACCGGGGAGCTGTTTTTT. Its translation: CATQTAFTGELFF.